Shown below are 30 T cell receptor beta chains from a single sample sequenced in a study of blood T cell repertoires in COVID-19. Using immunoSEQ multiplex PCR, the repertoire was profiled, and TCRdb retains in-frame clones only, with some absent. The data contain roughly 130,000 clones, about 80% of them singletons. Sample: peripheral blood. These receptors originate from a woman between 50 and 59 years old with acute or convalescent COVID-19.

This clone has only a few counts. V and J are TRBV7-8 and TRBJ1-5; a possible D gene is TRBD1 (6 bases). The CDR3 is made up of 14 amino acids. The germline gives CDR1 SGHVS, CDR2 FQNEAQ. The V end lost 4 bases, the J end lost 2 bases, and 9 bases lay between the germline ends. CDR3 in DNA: TGTGCCAGCAGCTCCCCAGGGGGCAATCAGCCCCAGCATTTT. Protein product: CASSSPGGNQPQHF.

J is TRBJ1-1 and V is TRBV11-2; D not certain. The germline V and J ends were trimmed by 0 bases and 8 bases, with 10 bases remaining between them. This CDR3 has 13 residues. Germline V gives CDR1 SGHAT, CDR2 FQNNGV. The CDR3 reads CASSLDGPGEAFF. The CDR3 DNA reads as TGTGCCAGCAGCTTAGACGGACCGGGGGAAGCTTTCTTT.

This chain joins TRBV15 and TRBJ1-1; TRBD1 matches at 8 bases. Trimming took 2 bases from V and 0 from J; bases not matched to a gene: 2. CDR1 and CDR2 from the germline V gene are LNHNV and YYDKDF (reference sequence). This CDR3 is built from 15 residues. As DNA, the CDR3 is TGTGCCACCAGCAGAAGGGGACAGGTGAACACTGAAGCTTTCTTT. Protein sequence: CATSRRGQVNTEAFF.

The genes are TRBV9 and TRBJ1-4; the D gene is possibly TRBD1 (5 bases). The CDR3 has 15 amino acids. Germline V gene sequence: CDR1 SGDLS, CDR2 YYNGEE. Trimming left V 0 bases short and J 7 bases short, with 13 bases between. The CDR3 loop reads CASSVAGGRLEKLFF. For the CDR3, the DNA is TGTGCCAGCAGCGTAGCCGGGGGTAGGCTTGAAAAACTGTTTTTT.

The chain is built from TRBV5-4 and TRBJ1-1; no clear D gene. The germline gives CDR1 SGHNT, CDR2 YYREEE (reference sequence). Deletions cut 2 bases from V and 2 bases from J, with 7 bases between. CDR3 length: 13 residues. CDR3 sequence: CASSLESNTEAFF. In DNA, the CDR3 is TGTGCCAGCAGCTTAGAGTCCAACACTGAAGCTTTCTTT.

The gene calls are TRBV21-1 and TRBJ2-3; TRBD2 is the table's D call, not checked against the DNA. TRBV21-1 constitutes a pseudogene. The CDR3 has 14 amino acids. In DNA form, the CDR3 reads TGTGCCAGCAGACCGGGACTCTCCACAGATACGCAGTATTTT. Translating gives CASRPGLSTDTQYF.

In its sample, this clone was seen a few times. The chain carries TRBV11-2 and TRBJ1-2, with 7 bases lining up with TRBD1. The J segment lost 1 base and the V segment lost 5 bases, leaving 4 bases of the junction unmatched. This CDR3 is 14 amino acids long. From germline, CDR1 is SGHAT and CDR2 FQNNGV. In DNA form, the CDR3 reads TGTGCCAGCAGCCTCGGACAGGATAACTATGGCTACACCTTC. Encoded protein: CASSLGQDNYGYTF.

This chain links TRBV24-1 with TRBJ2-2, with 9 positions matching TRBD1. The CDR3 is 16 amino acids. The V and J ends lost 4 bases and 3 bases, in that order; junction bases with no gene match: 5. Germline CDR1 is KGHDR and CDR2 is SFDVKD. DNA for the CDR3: TGTGCCACCAGTGACCCCGGGACAGGGTACACCGGGGAGCTGTTTTTT. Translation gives CATSDPGTGYTGELFF.

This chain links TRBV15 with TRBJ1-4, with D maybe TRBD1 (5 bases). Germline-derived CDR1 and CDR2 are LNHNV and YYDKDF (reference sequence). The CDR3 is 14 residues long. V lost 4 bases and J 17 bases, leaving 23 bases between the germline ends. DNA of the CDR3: TGTGCCACCAGCAAAACCTCACAGGAAGGGTCGCGTTTTTTT. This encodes CATSKTSQEGSRFF.

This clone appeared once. CDR3 in amino acids: CASRQLPQGKNTGELFF. In nucleotides, the CDR3 is TGTGCCAGCAGGCAGCTCCCACAGGGGAAGAACACCGGGGAGCTGTTTTTT. The chain recombines TRBV28 with TRBJ2-2; 7 bases are a match to TRBD1. Trimming at V came to 6 bases and at J to 1 base, leaving 11 bases not matched to a gene. Germline CDR1 and CDR2: MDHEN and SYDVKM. This CDR3 is 17 amino acids long.

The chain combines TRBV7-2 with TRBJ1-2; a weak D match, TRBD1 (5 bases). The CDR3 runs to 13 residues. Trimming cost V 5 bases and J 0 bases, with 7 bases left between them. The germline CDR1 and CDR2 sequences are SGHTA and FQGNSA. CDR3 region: CASSEDTNYGYTF. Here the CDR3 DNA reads TGTGCCAGCAGCGAGGACACTAACTATGGCTACACCTTC.

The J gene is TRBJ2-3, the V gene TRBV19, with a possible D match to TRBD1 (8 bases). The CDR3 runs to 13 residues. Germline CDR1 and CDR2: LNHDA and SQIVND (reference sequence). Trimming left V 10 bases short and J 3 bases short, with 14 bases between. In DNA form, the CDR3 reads TGTGCCACCGGACAGGGAGGGACAGATACGCAGTATTTT. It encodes CATGQGGTDTQYF.

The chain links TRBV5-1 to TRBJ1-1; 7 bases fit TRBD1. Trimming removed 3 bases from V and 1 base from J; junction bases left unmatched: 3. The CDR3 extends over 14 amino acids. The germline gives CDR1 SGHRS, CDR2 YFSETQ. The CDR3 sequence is CASSWDSRNTEAFF. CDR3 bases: TGCGCCAGCAGCTGGGACAGCCGGAACACTGAAGCTTTCTTT.

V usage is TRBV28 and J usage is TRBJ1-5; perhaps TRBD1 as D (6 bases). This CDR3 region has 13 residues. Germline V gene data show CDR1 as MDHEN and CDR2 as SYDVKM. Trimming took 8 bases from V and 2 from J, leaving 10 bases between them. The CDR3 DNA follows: TGTGCCAGCTATTCAGGGGGCAATCAGCCCCAGCATTTT. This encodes CASYSGGNQPQHF.

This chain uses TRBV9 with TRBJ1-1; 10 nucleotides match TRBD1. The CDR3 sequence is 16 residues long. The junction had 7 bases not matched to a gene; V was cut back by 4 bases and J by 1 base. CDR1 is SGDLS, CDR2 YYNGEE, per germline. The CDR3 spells CASSPWTGGKNTEAFF. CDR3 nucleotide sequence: TGTGCCAGCAGCCCCTGGACAGGGGGGAAGAACACTGAAGCTTTCTTT.

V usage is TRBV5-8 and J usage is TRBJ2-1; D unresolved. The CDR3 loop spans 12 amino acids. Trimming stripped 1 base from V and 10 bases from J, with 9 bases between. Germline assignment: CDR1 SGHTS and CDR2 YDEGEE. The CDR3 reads CASSLRAREQFF. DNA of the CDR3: TGTGCCAGCAGCTTGCGTGCGCGCGAGCAGTTCTTC. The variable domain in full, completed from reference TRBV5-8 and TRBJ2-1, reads EAGVTQSPTHLIKTRGQQATLRCSPISGHTSVYWYQQALGLGLQFLLWYDEGEERNRGNFPPRFSGRQFPNYSSELNVNALELEDSALYLCASSLRAREQFFGPGTRLTVL.

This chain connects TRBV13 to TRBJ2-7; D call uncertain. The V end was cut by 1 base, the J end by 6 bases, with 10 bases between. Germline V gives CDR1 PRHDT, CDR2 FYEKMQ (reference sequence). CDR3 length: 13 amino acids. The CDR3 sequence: CASSLVRRGEQYF. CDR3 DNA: TGTGCCAGCAGCTTAGTCCGGAGAGGCGAGCAGTACTTC.

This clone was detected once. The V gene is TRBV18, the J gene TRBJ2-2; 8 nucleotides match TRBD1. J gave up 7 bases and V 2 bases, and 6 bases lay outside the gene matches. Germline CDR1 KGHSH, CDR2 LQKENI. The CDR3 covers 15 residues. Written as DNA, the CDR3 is TGTGCCAGCTCACCAGCGGACAGGGAATACGGGGAGCTGTTTTTT. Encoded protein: CASSPADREYGELFF.

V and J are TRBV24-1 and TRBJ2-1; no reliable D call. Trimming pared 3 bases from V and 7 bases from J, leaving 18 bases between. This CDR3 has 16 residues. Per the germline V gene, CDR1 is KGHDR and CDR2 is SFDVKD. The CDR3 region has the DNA TGTGCCACCAGTGATCCTGATAGTCGAAGTTCTAATGAGCAGTTCTTC. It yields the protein CATSDPDSRSSNEQFF.

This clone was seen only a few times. CDR3 amino acids: CASSAGTGIDGYTF. The CDR3 DNA sequence: TGTGCCAGCAGTGCCGGGACAGGGATTGATGGCTACACCTTC. V gene TRBV25-1 combines with J gene TRBJ1-2, with 9 bases aligning to TRBD1. Germline V CDR1 and CDR2: MGHDK, SYGVNS. The CDR3 is made up of 14 amino acids. V was clipped by 4 bases and J by 6 bases; unmatched bases: 6.

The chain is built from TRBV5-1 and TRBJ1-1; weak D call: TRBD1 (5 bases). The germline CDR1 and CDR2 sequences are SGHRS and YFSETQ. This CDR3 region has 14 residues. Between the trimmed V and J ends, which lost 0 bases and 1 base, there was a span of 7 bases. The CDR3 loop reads CASSLEGQNTEAFF. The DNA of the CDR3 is TGCGCCAGCAGCTTGGAAGGACAGAACACTGAAGCTTTCTTT.

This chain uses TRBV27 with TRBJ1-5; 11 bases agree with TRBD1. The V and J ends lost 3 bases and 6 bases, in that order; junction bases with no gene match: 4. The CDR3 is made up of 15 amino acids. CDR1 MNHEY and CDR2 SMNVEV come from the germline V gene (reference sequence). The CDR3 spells CASSFGTGGSQPQHF. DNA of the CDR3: TGTGCCAGCAGTTTTGGGACAGGGGGTTCTCAGCCCCAGCATTTT.

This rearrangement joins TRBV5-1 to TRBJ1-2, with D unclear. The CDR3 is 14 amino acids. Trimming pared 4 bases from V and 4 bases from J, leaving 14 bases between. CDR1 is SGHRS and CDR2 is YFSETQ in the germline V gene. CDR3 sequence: CASSAGLTVYGYTF. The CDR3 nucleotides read TGCGCCAGCAGCGCCGGACTTACTGTCTATGGCTACACCTTC. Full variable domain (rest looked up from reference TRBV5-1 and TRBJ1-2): KAGVTQTPRYLIKTRGQQVTLSCSPISGHRSVSWYQQTPGQGLQFLFEYFSETQRNKGNFPGRFSGRQFSNSRSEMNVSTLELGDSALYLCASSAGLTVYGYTFGSGTRLTVV.

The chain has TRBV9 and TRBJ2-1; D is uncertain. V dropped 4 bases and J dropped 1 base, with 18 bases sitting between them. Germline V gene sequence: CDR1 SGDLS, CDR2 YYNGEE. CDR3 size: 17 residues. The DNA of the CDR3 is TGTGCCAGCAGCTTAGCACCGCTGGCTTCGTCCTACAATGAGCAGTTCTTC. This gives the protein CASSLAPLASSYNEQFF. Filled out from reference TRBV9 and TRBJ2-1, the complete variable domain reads DSGVTQTPKHLITATGQRVTLRCSPRSGDLSVYWYQQSLDQGLQFLIQYYNGEERAKGNILERFSAQQFPDLHSELNLSSLELGDSALYFCASSLAPLASSYNEQFFGPGTRLTVL.

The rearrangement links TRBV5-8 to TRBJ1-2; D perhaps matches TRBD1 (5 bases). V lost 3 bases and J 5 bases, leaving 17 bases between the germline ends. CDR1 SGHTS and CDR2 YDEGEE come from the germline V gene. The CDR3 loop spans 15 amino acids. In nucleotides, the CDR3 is TGTGCCAGCAGCTCCGACCCAGGGCCCCGTTATGGCTACACCTTC. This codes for CASSSDPGPRYGYTF. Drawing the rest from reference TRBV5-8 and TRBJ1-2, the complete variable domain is EAGVTQSPTHLIKTRGQQATLRCSPISGHTSVYWYQQALGLGLQFLLWYDEGEERNRGNFPPRFSGRQFPNYSSELNVNALELEDSALYLCASSSDPGPRYGYTFGSGTRLTVV.

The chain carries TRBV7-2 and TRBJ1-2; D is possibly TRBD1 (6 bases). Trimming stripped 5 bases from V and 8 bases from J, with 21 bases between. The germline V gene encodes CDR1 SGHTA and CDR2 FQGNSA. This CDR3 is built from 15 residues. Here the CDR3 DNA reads TGTGCCAGCAGCATTATGCCCGGGGGCGGGGGCGGCTACACCTTC. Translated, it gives CASSIMPGGGGGYTF.

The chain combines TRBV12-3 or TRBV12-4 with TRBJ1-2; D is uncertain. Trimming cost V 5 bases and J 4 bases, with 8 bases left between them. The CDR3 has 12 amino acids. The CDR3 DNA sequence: TGTGCCAGCAGTCCAAACAGCTATGGCTACACCTTC. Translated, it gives CASSPNSYGYTF.

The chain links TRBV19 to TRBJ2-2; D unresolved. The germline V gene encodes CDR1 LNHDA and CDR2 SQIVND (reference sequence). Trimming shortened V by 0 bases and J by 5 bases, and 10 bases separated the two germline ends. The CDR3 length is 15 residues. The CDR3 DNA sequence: TGTGCCAGTAGTATAGATATAATCGGTACCGGGGAGCTGTTTTTT. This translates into CASSIDIIGTGELFF.

The CDR3 spells CASSLGQGTEAFF. The CDR3 DNA follows: TGTGCCAGCAGTTTGGGGCAGGGGACTGAAGCTTTCTTT. This chain uses TRBV7-9 with TRBJ1-1; D perhaps matches TRBD1 (6 bases). The CDR3 sequence is 13 residues long. V dropped 6 bases and J dropped 5 bases, with 13 bases sitting between them. In germline, CDR1 is SEHNR, CDR2 FQNEAQ (reference sequence). The full variable domain, with the rest looked up from reference TRBV7-9 and TRBJ1-1, is DTGVSQNPRHKITKRGQNVTFRCDPISEHNRLYWYRQTLGQGPEFLTYFQNEAQLEKSRLLSDRFSAERPKGSFSTLEIQRTEQGDSAMYLCASSLGQGTEAFFGQGTRLTVV.

CDR3 loop: CSAAQGYEAFF. As DNA, the CDR3 is TGCAGTGCAGCCCAGGGATATGAAGCTTTCTTT. This chain links TRBV20-1 with TRBJ1-1; D is possibly TRBD1 (5 bases). The CDR3 has 11 residues. The V end lost 6 bases, the J end lost 7 bases, and 12 bases lay between the germline ends. Germline V gene sequence: CDR1 DFQATT, CDR2 SNEGSKA (reference sequence).